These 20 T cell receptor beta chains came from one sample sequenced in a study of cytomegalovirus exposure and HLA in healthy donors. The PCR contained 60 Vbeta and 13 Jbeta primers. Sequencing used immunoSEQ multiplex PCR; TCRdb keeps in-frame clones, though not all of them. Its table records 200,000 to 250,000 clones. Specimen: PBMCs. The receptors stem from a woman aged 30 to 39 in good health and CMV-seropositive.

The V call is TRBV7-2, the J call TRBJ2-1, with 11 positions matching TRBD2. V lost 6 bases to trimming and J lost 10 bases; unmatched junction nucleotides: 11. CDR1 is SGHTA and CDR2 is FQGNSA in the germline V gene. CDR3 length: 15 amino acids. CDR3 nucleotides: TGTGCCAGCAGTGCCGCGGGACTAGCGGCAACAGAGCAGTTCTTC. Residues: CASSAAGLAATEQFF.

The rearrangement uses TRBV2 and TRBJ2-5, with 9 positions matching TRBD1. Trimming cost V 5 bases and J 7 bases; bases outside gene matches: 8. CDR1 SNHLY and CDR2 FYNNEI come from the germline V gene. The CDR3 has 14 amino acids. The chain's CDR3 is CASSYSTGGRTQYF. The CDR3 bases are TGTGCCAGCAGTTACTCAACAGGGGGCCGGACCCAGTACTTC.

The CDR3 is CASSLEGGGTLAKNIQYF. As DNA, the CDR3 is TGTGCCAGCAGCTTGGAGGGAGGGGGAACCCTAGCCAAAAACATTCAGTACTTC. The V gene is TRBV5-8, the J gene TRBJ2-4, with D possibly being TRBD2 (7 bases). Per germline, CDR1 SGHTS and CDR2 YDEGEE. Trimming took 0 bases from V and 0 from J, leaving 16 bases between them. The CDR3 has 18 residues.

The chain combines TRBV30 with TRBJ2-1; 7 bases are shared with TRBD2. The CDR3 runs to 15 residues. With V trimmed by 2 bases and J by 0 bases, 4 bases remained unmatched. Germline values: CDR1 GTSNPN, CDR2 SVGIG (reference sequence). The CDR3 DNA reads TGTGCCTGGAGTCGGGCTAGCGGCTCCTACAATGAGCAGTTCTTC. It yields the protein CAWSRASGSYNEQFF.

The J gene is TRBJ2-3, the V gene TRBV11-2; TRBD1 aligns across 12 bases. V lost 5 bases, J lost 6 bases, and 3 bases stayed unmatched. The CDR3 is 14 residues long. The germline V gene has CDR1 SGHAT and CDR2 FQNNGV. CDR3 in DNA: TGTGCCAGCAGCCAGGGACAGGGGGCTGATACGCAGTATTTT. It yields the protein CASSQGQGADTQYF.

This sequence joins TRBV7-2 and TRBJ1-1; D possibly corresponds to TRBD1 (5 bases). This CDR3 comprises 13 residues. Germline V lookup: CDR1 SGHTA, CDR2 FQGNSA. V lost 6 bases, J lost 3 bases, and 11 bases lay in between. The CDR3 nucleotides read TGTGCCAGCAGGACTCAGGGTGACACTGAAGCTTTCTTT. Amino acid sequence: CASRTQGDTEAFF.

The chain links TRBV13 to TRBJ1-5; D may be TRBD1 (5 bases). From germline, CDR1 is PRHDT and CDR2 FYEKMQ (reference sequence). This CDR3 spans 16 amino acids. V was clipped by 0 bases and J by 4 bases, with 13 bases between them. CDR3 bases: TGTGCCAGCAGCTTAGGGGGCCGGACACCGAATCAGCCCCAGCATTTT. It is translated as CASSLGGRTPNQPQHF.

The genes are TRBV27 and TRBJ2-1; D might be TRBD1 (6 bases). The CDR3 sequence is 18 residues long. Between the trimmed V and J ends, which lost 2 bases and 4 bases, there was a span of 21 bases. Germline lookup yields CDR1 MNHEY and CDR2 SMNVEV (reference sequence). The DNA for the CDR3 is TGTGCCAGCAGTTTAGGTAGGGGGACGCAAGGAGGTTACAATGAGCAGTTCTTC. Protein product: CASSLGRGTQGGYNEQFF.

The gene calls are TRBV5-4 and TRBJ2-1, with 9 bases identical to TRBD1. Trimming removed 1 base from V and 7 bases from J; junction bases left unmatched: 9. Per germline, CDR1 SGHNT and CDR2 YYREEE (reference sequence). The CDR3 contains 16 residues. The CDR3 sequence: CASSLRSSGTGNEQFF. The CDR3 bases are TGTGCCAGCAGCTTGCGTTCATCTGGGACAGGGAATGAGCAGTTCTTC.

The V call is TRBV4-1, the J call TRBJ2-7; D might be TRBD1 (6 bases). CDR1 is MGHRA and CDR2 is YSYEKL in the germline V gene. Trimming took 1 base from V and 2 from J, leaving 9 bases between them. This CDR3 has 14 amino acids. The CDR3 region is CASSQGTGPYEQYF. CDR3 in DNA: TGCGCCAGCAGCCAAGGCACAGGGCCCTACGAGCAGTACTTC.

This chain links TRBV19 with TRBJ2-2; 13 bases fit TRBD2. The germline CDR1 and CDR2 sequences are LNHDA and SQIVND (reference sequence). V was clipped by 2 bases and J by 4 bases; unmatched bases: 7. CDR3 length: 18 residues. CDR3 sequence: CASSILLAGGRGTGELFF. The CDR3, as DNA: TGTGCCAGTAGTATATTACTAGCGGGGGGGCGAGGCACCGGGGAGCTGTTTTTT.

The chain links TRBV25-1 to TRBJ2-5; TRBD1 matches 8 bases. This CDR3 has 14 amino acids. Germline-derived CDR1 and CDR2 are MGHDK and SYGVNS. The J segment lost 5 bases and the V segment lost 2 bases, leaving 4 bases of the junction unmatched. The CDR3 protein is CASSERTGLETQYF. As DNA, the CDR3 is TGTGCCAGCAGTGAACGGACAGGGCTGGAGACCCAGTACTTC.

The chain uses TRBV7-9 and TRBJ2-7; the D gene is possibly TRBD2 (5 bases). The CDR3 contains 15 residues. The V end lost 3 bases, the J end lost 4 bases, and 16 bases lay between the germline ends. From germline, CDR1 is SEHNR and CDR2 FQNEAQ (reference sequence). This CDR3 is CASSFGRGAIYEQYF. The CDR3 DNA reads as TGTGCCAGCAGCTTCGGCCGGGGAGCTATATACGAGCAGTACTTC.

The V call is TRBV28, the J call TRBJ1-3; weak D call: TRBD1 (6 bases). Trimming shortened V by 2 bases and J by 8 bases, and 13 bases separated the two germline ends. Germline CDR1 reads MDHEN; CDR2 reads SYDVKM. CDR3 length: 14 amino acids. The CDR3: CASSLSRGSHTIYF. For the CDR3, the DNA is TGTGCCAGCAGTTTAAGTAGGGGGAGCCACACCATATATTTT.

The CDR3 spells CASSLRAGSSEETQYF. For the CDR3, the DNA is TGCGCCAGCAGCTTGAGGGCAGGGTCTTCGGAAGAGACCCAGTACTTC. The chain links TRBV5-1 to TRBJ2-5, with a possible D match to TRBD1 (5 bases). Trimming pared 1 base from V and 3 bases from J, leaving 16 bases between. This CDR3 contains 16 residues. Germline assignment: CDR1 SGHRS and CDR2 YFSETQ. The full variable domain, rest sourced from reference TRBV5-1 and TRBJ2-5, is KAGVTQTPRYLIKTRGQQVTLSCSPISGHRSVSWYQQTPGQGLQFLFEYFSETQRNKGNFPGRFSGRQFSNSRSEMNVSTLELGDSALYLCASSLRAGSSEETQYFGPGTRLLVL.

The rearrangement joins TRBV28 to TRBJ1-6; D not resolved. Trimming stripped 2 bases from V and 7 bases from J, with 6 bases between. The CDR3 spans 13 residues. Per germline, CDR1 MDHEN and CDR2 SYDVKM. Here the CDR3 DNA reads TGTGCCAGCAGTTTAGGGCTCAATTCACCCCTCCACTTT. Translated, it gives CASSLGLNSPLHF.

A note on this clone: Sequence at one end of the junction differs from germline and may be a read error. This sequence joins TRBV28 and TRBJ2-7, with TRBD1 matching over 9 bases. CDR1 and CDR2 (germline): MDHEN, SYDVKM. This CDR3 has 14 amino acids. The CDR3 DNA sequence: TGTGCCAGCACCGCACAGGGGGCCTCCCACGAGCAGTACTTC. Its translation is CASTAQGASHEQYF.

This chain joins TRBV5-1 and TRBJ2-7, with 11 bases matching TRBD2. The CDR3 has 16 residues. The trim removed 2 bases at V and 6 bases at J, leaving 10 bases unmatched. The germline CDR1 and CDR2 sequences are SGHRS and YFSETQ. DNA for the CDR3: TGCGCCAGCAGCTTATGGGCCGGGACTAGCGGAGTCGAGCAGTACTTC. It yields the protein CASSLWAGTSGVEQYF.

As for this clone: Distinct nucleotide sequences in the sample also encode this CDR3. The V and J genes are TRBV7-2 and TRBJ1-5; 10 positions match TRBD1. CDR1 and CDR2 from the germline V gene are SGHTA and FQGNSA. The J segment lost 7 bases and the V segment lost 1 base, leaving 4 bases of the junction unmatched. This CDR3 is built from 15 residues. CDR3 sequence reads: CASSLGQGARQPQHF. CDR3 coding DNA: TGTGCCAGCAGCTTAGGACAGGGGGCGAGGCAGCCCCAGCATTTT.

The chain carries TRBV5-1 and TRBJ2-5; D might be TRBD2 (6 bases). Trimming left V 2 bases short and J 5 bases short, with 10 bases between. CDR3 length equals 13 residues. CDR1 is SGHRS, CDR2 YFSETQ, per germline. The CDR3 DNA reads TGCGCCAGCAGCTTAACTAGCATGGAGACCCAGTACTTC. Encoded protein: CASSLTSMETQYF.